The clone carrying this TCR beta chain came up a few times. What it binds is unknown. These data belong to a study of shared clonotypes between healthy human individuals. Findings and limits, study-wide: In contrast to clonotypes shared by all four donors, non-shared clonotypes had lower generation probabilities.

CD45RA+ naive and CD45RA-negative memory subsets were separated from CD4+ cells. Repertoires were generated with immunoSEQ multiplex PCR, while TCRdb's copy carries only in-frame clones and drops some. The repertoire has around 1.1 million clones, around three quarters of them found once; the top ten carry 0.89%. The CDR3 sequence is 15 residues long. The V gene's germline CDR1 is MGHRA and CDR2 YSYEKL. Trimming cost V 4 bases and J 3 bases; bases outside gene matches: 2. Source material: memory CD4+ T cells from PBMCs. The subset denotes: CD45RA-negative fraction. This TCR came from a man between 18 and 29 years old in good health. Some clones in this sample may be carry-over from other donors' samples. The rearrangement joins TRBV4-1 to TRBJ2-5; TRBD2 aligns across 13 bases. The CDR3 reads CASSRGLAGEETQYF. Here the CDR3 DNA reads TGCGCCAGCAGCCGCGGACTAGCGGGAGAAGAGACCCAGTACTTC.